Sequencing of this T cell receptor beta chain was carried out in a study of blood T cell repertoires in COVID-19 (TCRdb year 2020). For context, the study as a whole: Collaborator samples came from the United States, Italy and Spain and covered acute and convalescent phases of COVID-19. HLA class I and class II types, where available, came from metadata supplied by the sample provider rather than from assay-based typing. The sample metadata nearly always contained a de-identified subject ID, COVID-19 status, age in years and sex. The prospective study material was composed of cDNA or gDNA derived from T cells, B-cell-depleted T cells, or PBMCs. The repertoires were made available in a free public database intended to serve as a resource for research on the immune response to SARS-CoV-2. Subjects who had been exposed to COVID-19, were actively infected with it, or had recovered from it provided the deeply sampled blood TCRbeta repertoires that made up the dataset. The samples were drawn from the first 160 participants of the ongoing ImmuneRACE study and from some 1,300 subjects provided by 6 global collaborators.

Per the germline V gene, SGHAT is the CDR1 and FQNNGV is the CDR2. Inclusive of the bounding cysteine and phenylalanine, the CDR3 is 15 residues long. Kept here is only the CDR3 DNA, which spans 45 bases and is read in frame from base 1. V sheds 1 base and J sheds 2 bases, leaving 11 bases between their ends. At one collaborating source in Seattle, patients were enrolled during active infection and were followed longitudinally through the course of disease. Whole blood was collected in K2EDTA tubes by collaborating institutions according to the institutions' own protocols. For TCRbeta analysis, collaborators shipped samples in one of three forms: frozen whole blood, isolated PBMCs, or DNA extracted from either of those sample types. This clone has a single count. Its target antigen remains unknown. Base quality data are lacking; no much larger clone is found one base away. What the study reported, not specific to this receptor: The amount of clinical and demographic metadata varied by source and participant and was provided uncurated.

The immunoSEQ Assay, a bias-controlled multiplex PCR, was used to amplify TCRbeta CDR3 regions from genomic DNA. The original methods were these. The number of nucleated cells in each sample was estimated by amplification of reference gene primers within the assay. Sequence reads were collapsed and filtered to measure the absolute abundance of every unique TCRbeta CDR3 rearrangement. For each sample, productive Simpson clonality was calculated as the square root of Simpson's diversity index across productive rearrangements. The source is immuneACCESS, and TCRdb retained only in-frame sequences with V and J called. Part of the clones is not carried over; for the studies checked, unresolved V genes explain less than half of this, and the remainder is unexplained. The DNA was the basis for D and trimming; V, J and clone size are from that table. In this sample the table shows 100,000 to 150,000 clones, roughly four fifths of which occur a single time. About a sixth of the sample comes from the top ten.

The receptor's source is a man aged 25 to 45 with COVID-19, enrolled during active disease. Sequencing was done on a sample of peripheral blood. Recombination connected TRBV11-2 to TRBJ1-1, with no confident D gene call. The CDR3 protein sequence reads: CASSLAARLNTEAFF. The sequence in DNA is TGTGCCAGCAGCTTAGCGGCGAGACTTAACACTGAAGCTTTCTTT.